The 15 T cell receptor beta chains below were found in one sample sequenced in a study of T-cell memory formation after mild COVID-19. TCRdb analysed the 5' RACE reads with MiXCR anew, one entry per CDR3 protein. The sample has 350,000 to 500,000 distinct CDR3 sequences, around 20% seen once; the top ten hold approximately 8.1%. The sequenced sample was PBMCs or a T cell subset sorted from them (not recorded which). Receptors originate from an adult woman who had mild COVID-19 (a few samples of this study predate the infection). Cell type and time point are not known.

This clonotype was recorded a few times. The V and J genes are TRBV6-5 and TRBJ2-7; D call uncertain. Trimming removed 0 bases from V and 11 bases from J, with 14 bases in between. The germline V gene encodes CDR1 MNHEY and CDR2 SVGAGI. The CDR3 is 13 residues long. The CDR3 DNA reads TGTGCCAGCAGTTACTCTTCCAGGTTGATGGAGTACTTC. It encodes CASSYSSRLMEYF.

V is TRBV7-9 and J is TRBJ2-7, with 7 bases aligning to TRBD1. Germline CDR1 SEHNR, CDR2 FQNEAQ (reference sequence). The V and J ends lost 4 bases and 3 bases, in that order; junction bases with no gene match: 9. This CDR3 is 15 amino acids long. As DNA, the CDR3 is TGTGCCAGCAGCTCGCACAGACAGGGAATCTACGAGCAGTACTTC. Translating gives CASSSHRQGIYEQYF. Looking up the rest from reference TRBV7-9 and TRBJ2-7 gives the full variable domain: DTGVSQNPRHKITKRGQNVTFRCDPISEHNRLYWYRQTLGQGPEFLTYFQNEAQLEKSRLLSDRFSAERPKGSFSTLEIQRTEQGDSAMYLCASSSHRQGIYEQYFGPGTRLTVT.

In this sample, this clonotype turned up a few times. This rearrangement joins TRBV20-1 to TRBJ1-5; D uncertain. The V gene lost 3 bases and the J gene lost 3 bases, with 9 bases spanning the gap. The CDR3 consists of 13 residues. Looked up from germline, CDR1 is DFQATT and CDR2 is SNEGSKA (reference sequence). The CDR3 here is CSARGPINQPQHF. Here the CDR3 DNA reads TGCAGTGCTAGGGGCCCGATCAATCAGCCCCAGCATTTT.

This clonotype was counted only a few times. The chain is built from TRBV5-1 and TRBJ2-3; 7 nucleotides match TRBD2. CDR1 and CDR2 from the germline V gene are SGHRS and YFSETQ. The length of the CDR3 is 14 residues. V lost 2 bases to trimming and J lost 5 bases; unmatched junction nucleotides: 5. For the CDR3, the DNA is TGCGCCAGCAGCTTAGCGGGGTGGGAAGATACGCAGTATTTT. Translated, it gives CASSLAGWEDTQYF.

The V gene is TRBV5-1, the J gene TRBJ2-3; possible D gene TRBD1, 6 bases. Germline V gives CDR1 SGHRS, CDR2 YFSETQ. The CDR3 sequence is 15 residues long. Between the trimmed V and J ends, which lost 4 bases and 6 bases, there was a span of 18 bases. The CDR3 here is CASSPQGPQVDTQYF. CDR3 DNA: TGCGCCAGCAGCCCTCAGGGGCCACAAGTGGATACGCAGTATTTT.

In regard to this clonotype: A clone one base away is much larger, so this may be a read error. The rearrangement links TRBV6-1 to TRBJ1-5; D ambiguous. The CDR3 totals 12 residues. The V end was cut by 9 bases, the J end by 11 bases, with 17 bases between. Germline V gene data show CDR1 as MNHNS and CDR2 as SASEGT. The CDR3 DNA follows: TGTGCCAGAAGTCCCGGACGGTTGGCCCAGCATTTT. Encoded protein: CARSPGRLAQHF.

This clonotype turned up a few times. This chain connects TRBV10-3 to TRBJ2-7; TRBD2 aligns across 8 bases. The CDR3 extends over 14 amino acids. Germline CDR1 reads ENHRY; CDR2 reads SYGVKD. J lost 3 bases, V lost 5 bases, and 6 bases had no gene match. This chain's CDR3 is CAISSVAGSYEQYF. The CDR3 DNA sequence: TGTGCCATCAGTTCTGTAGCGGGGAGCTACGAGCAGTACTTC.

The chain has TRBV24-1 and TRBJ2-1; 9 bases match TRBD1. Germline CDR1 and CDR2: KGHDR and SFDVKD. The V and J ends lost 4 bases and 3 bases, in that order; junction bases with no gene match: 9. The length of the CDR3 is 17 residues. The CDR3 loop is CATSDFSRDRDYNEQFF. The CDR3 nucleotides read TGTGCCACCAGTGACTTTAGCCGGGACAGGGACTACAATGAGCAGTTCTTC.

This clonotype was observed a few times. This chain connects TRBV9 to TRBJ2-7, with a possible D match to TRBD1 (6 bases). This CDR3 contains 13 residues. CDR1 is SGDLS and CDR2 is YYNGEE in the germline V gene. Trimming shortened V by 2 bases and J by 6 bases, and 12 bases separated the two germline ends. The DNA of the CDR3 is TGTGCCAGCAGCGTCGTACAGGGCTCCGAGCAGTACTTC. Its translation: CASSVVQGSEQYF.

The rearrangement joins TRBV25-1 to TRBJ1-1; tentatively, D is TRBD1 (6 bases). Germline values: CDR1 MGHDK, CDR2 SYGVNS. The CDR3 has 14 residues. With 6 bases removed from V and 1 base from J, the gap between germline ends came to 12 bases. CDR3 sequence (DNA): TGTGCCAGCAGAGAGACAGGTTGGAACACTGAAGCTTTCTTT. This translates into CASRETGWNTEAFF.

J is TRBJ2-7 and V is TRBV2; tentative D call: TRBD1 (5 bases). From germline, CDR1 is SNHLY and CDR2 FYNNEI. V was pared by 2 bases and J by 4 bases, with 18 bases between. The CDR3 is made up of 16 amino acids. CDR3 in amino acids: CASSENPGRFVYEQYF. CDR3 coding DNA: TGTGCCAGCAGTGAAAACCCAGGGCGATTCGTTTACGAGCAGTACTTC.

J is TRBJ2-1 and V is TRBV7-9; D may be TRBD2 (5 bases). The CDR3 is 15 amino acids. V was trimmed by 4 bases and J by 5 bases, leaving 15 bases between them. Germline loops: CDR1 SEHNR, CDR2 FQNEAQ (reference sequence). Written as DNA, the CDR3 is TGTGCCAGCAGCTCGCCCAGACTACCCCACAATGAGCAGTTCTTC. This translates into CASSSPRLPHNEQFF.

The chain joins TRBV12-3 or TRBV12-4 to TRBJ1-1; 9 nucleotides match TRBD1. V gave up 5 bases and J gave up 5 bases; unmatched junction bases: 12. The length of the CDR3 is 16 residues. The CDR3 DNA follows: TGTGCCAGCAGTCGGGACAGGGTAATTGGAAGGACTGAAGCTTTCTTT. This encodes CASSRDRVIGRTEAFF.

This clonotype was seen a few times. This chain links TRBV28 with TRBJ2-5; perhaps TRBD1 as D (7 bases). The CDR3 consists of 16 residues. Looked up from germline, CDR1 is MDHEN and CDR2 is SYDVKM. V lost 6 bases to trimming and J lost 1 base, with 18 bases between them. The CDR3 region is CASSPFSGGLQETQYF. Here the CDR3 DNA reads TGTGCCAGCAGCCCCTTTTCAGGGGGGCTCCAAGAGACCCAGTACTTC.

This clonotype was seen at least ten times. V usage is TRBV12-3 or TRBV12-4 and J usage is TRBJ1-1, with D possibly matching TRBD1 (6 bases). The V and J ends lost 6 bases and 4 bases respectively, with 15 bases between them. This CDR3 contains 14 residues. DNA of the CDR3: TGTGCCAGCAGGACACAGGGATGGGGCACTGAAGCTTTCTTT. The encoded protein is CASRTQGWGTEAFF.